The rows below give T cell receptor beta chains drawn from one sample of a study of blood T cell repertoires in COVID-19. Repertoires were generated with immunoSEQ multiplex PCR, while TCRdb's copy carries only in-frame clones and drops some. The sample carries approximately 200,000 clones, approximately 86% recorded once. The sample comprised PBMCs or T cells enriched from blood (not recorded which). These receptors originate from a woman under 40 who had recovered from COVID-19. Each CDR3 is given with its conserved first and last residue. A D gene is named only where the DNA matches it firmly. The listing skips clone size in some rows; elsewhere it reads once, few, many or a size class.

abundance	j_gene	v_gene	d_gene	len	CDR3aa	CDR3nt
-	TRBJ1-4	TRBV19	-	15	CASSIPGDSNEKLFF	TGTGCCAGTAGTATACCGGGTGACTCTAATGAAAAACTGTTTTTT
few	TRBJ1-6	TRBV4-1	-	13	CASSPNRESPLHF	TGCGCCAGCAGCCCCAACAGGGAGTCACCCCTCCACTTT
-	TRBJ2-5	TRBV7-9	TRBD2	15	CASSSGLAVKETQYF	TGTGCCAGCAGCTCGGGACTAGCGGTTAAAGAGACCCAGTACTTC
-	TRBJ2-1	TRBV7-2	TRBD1	17	CASSSRPGTGTYNEQFF	TGTGCCAGCAGCTCCCGCCCCGGGACAGGGACGTACAATGAGCAGTTCTTC
few	TRBJ1-5	TRBV15	-	17	CATSRDLAVYSNQPQHF	TGTGCCACCAGCAGAGATTTGGCAGTTTATAGCAATCAGCCCCAGCATTTT
-	TRBJ1-2	TRBV11-3	-	19	CASSLVSHLTTSANYGYTF	TGTGCCAGCAGCTTAGTCTCCCATTTAACGACTTCAGCTAACTATGGCTACACCTTC
-	TRBJ2-1	TRBV18	TRBD2	16	CASSPASGAKYNEQFF	TGTGCCAGCTCACCGGCTAGCGGGGCTAAATACAATGAGCAGTTCTTC
-	TRBJ2-3	TRBV12-5	-	13	CASGPGLTDTQYF	TGTGCTAGTGGTCCAGGGCTCACCGATACGCAGTATTTT
-	TRBJ1-2	TRBV4-2	TRBD1	16	CASSPTPGGYNYGYTF	TGTGCCAGCAGCCCCACGCCAGGGGGCTATAACTATGGCTACACCTTC
-	TRBJ2-2	TRBV5-1	TRBD2	16	CASSLASGGNTGELFF	TGCGCCAGCAGCTTGGCTAGCGGGGGGAACACCGGGGAGCTGTTTTTT
-	TRBJ1-2	TRBV4-2	-	16	CASSPETANPSYGYTF	TGTGCCAGCAGCCCGGAAACAGCTAATCCTTCCTATGGCTACACCTTC
-	TRBJ1-1	TRBV6-2/TRBV6-3	-	18	CASSYSGGRTIMNTEAFF	TGTGCCAGCAGTTACTCGGGTGGCAGAACTATCATGAACACTGAAGCTTTCTTT
-	TRBJ1-2	TRBV4-3	-	14	CASSQDQGYYGYTF	TGCGCCAGCAGCCAAGATCAGGGGTACTATGGCTACACCTTC
-	TRBJ1-2	TRBV18	-	12	CASSPVQNGYTF	TGTGCCAGCTCACCAGTTCAGAATGGCTACACCTTC
many	TRBJ2-1	TRBV27	-	16	CASSLGGTDPYNEQFF	TGTGCCAGCAGTTTAGGAGGGACAGACCCTTACAATGAGCAGTTCTTC
-	TRBJ1-5	TRBV5-1	-	14	CASSPGEINQPQHF	TGCGCCAGCAGCCCGGGGGAGATCAATCAGCCCCAGCATTTT
-	TRBJ1-6	TRBV6-2/TRBV6-3	-	13	CASSYSRDSPLHF	TGTGCCAGCAGTTACTCGCGGGATTCACCCCTCCACTTT
-	TRBJ1-2	TRBV7-2	-	14	CASSLEGVLYGYTF	TGTGCCAGCAGCTTAGAAGGGGTTCTCTATGGCTACACCTTC
-	TRBJ1-3	TRBV6-5	-	13	CASRQFSGNTIYF	TGTGCCAGCAGACAGTTCTCTGGAAACACCATATATTTT
-	TRBJ1-1	TRBV28	-	14	CASSSKAMNTEAFF	TGTGCCAGCAGTTCAAAAGCGATGAACACTGAAGCTTTCTTT
-	TRBJ2-7	TRBV13	-	15	CASSSSALDSREQYF	TGTGCCAGCAGCTCCAGTGCGCTGGACTCTCGTGAGCAGTACTTC
-	TRBJ2-1	TRBV19	-	16	CASSIPPLRSYNEQFF	TGTGCCAGTAGTATACCCCCCTTGAGATCCTACAATGAGCAGTTCTTC
-	TRBJ1-6	TRBV6-5	-	13	CAIARGVRSPLHF	TGTGCCATCGCCCGGGGGGTGCGATCACCCCTCCACTTT
-	TRBJ2-2	TRBV30	TRBD1	15	CAGEPGQGITGELFF	TGTGCAGGTGAACCGGGACAGGGGATCACCGGGGAGCTGTTTTTT
-	TRBJ1-1	TRBV30	-	13	CAWGSGMFTEAFF	TGTGCCTGGGGCTCAGGGATGTTTACTGAAGCTTTCTTT
-	TRBJ2-7	TRBV4-3	TRBD2	13	CASSQDAGEEQYF	TGCGCCAGCAGCCAAGATGCGGGAGAAGAGCAGTACTTC
-	TRBJ2-1	TRBV27	TRBD2	14	CATQAAGAINEQFF	TGTGCCACCCAGGCAGCGGGGGCTATCAATGAGCAGTTCTTC
-	TRBJ1-3	TRBV18	-	14	CASSPRGDGNTIYF	TGTGCCAGCTCACCCAGGGGAGATGGAAACACCATATATTTT
-	TRBJ1-2	TRBV2	-	13	CASSVRGGYGYTF	TGTGCCAGCAGTGTCAGGGGCGGCTATGGCTACACCTTC
-	TRBJ1-2	TRBV7-9	TRBD1	15	CASSLGQGTNYGYTF	TGTGCCAGCAGCTTAGGACAGGGTACTAACTATGGCTACACCTTC
-	TRBJ1-2	TRBV28	-	14	CASTPGPGGYGYTF	TGTGCCAGCACCCCCGGCCCGGGAGGGTATGGCTACACCTTC
-	TRBJ2-7	TRBV25-1	TRBD1	13	CATSGQGAYEQYF	TGTGCCACCAGTGGACAGGGGGCATACGAGCAGTACTTC
-	TRBJ2-3	TRBV5-5	TRBD1	15	CASSANRGLADTQYF	TGTGCCAGCAGCGCCAACAGGGGGCTCGCAGATACGCAGTATTTT
-	TRBJ2-7	TRBV3-1/TRBV3-2	TRBD2	15	CASSQDRGGLGEQYF	TGTGCCAGCAGCCAAGACCGGGGGGGCCTTGGCGAGCAGTACTTC
-	TRBJ1-2	TRBV12-5	-	12	CASGLEGYGYTF	TGTGCTAGTGGTTTGGAGGGGTATGGCTACACCTTC
few	TRBJ2-1	TRBV19	-	15	CASSNIDRDGGEQFF	TGTGCCAGTAGTAATATCGACCGGGACGGGGGTGAGCAGTTCTTC
-	TRBJ1-4	TRBV5-5	-	14	CASSLTELAEKLFF	TGTGCCAGCAGCTTGACCGAGCTAGCTGAAAAACTGTTTTTT
-	TRBJ2-1	TRBV6-5	TRBD1	13	CASTTDRGNEQFF	TGTGCCAGCACTACCGACAGGGGGAATGAGCAGTTCTTC
-	TRBJ2-5	TRBV5-1	TRBD2	13	CASSLAGRETQYF	TGCGCCAGCAGCTTGGCCGGGAGGGAGACCCAGTACTTC
-	TRBJ2-3	TRBV6-5	-	13	CASSYELLSPQYF	TGTGCCAGCAGTTACGAACTTCTCTCCCCGCAGTATTTT
few	TRBJ1-5	TRBV6-1	-	16	CASSESPGGRNQPQHF	TGTGCCAGCAGTGAAAGTCCCGGGGGACGCAATCAGCCCCAGCATTTT
once	TRBJ2-2	TRBV2	-	13	CASTLGERGELFF	TGTGCCAGCACCCTCGGAGAACGGGGGGAGCTGTTTTTT
few	TRBJ1-2	TRBV7-8	TRBD1	16	CASSSDLGGASYGYTF	TGTGCCAGCAGCTCAGACTTAGGGGGCGCGTCTTATGGCTACACCTTC
-	TRBJ1-2	TRBV19	TRBD1	13	CASSIDRGSGYTF	TGTGCCAGTAGTATCGACAGGGGTTCCGGCTACACCTTC
few	TRBJ1-6	TRBV5-1	-	14	CASSFGQGGSPLHF	TGCGCCAGCAGCTTTGGGCAGGGTGGTTCACCCCTCCACTTT
-	TRBJ2-7	TRBV19	-	12	CASSTLRGEQYF	TGTGCCAGTAGCACGCTCCGGGGCGAGCAGTACTTC
-	TRBJ2-7	TRBV9	-	15	CASSVGVSGSYEQYF	TGTGCCAGCAGCGTAGGGGTTAGCGGTTCCTACGAGCAGTACTTC
-	TRBJ2-5	TRBV5-6	TRBD1	15	CASSSDRGFQETQYF	TGTGCCAGCAGCTCTGACAGGGGCTTCCAAGAGACCCAGTACTTC
-	TRBJ2-3	TRBV7-9	-	16	CASRPGTIKGTDTQYF	TGTGCCAGCAGACCGGGGACAATCAAAGGCACAGATACGCAGTATTTT
-	TRBJ2-5	TRBV7-2	TRBD1	18	CASSKGQGQGILGETQYF	TGTGCCAGCAGCAAAGGGCAGGGACAGGGGATATTAGGAGAGACCCAGTACTTC
-	TRBJ2-5	TRBV7-3	TRBD2	18	CASSLVSSGTNREETQYF	TGTGCCAGCAGCTTAGTGTCTAGCGGGACAAATCGGGAAGAGACCCAGTACTTC
once	TRBJ2-1	TRBV24-1	TRBD2	17	CATSDLKGGRLANEQFF	TGTGCCACCAGTGATTTGAAAGGCGGGAGATTAGCCAATGAGCAGTTCTTC
-	TRBJ1-6	TRBV11-2	-	17	CASSYKAGFSYNSPLHF	TGTGCCAGCAGCTATAAAGCGGGGTTCTCCTATAATTCACCCCTCCACTTT
once	TRBJ2-4	TRBV11-3	TRBD2	16	CASSPTVSGAKNIQYF	TGTGCCAGCAGCCCGACCGTTAGCGGGGCCAAAAACATTCAGTACTTC
-	TRBJ1-1	TRBV7-2	-	14	CASSLVPENTEAFF	TGTGCCAGCAGCTTAGTCCCAGAGAACACTGAAGCTTTCTTT
-	TRBJ2-7	TRBV29-1	-	14	CSVGSRHSSYEQYF	TGCAGCGTTGGATCGAGACATAGCTCCTACGAGCAGTACTTC
-	TRBJ1-2	TRBV24-1	TRBD1	16	CATSDPRQGANYGYTF	TGTGCCACCAGTGATCCCCGACAGGGGGCAAACTATGGCTACACCTTC
-	TRBJ1-1	TRBV10-3	TRBD1	14	CAITPGQGDTEAFF	TGTGCCATCACCCCGGGACAGGGGGACACTGAAGCTTTCTTT